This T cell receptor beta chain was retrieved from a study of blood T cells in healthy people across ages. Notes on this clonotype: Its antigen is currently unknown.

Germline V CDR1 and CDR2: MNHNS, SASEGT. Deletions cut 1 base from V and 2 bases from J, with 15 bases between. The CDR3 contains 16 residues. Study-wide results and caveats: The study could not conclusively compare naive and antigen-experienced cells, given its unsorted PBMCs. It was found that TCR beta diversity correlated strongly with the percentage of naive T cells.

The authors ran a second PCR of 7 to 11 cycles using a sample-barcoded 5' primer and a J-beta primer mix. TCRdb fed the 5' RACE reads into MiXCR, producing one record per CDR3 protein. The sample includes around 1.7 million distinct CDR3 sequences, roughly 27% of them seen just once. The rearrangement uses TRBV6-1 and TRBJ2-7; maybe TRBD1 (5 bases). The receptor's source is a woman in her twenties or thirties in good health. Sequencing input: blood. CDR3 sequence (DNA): TGTGCCAGCAGTGAAGGTGCAGGGATGAGAACCTACGAGCAGTACTTC. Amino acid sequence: CASSEGAGMRTYEQYF.